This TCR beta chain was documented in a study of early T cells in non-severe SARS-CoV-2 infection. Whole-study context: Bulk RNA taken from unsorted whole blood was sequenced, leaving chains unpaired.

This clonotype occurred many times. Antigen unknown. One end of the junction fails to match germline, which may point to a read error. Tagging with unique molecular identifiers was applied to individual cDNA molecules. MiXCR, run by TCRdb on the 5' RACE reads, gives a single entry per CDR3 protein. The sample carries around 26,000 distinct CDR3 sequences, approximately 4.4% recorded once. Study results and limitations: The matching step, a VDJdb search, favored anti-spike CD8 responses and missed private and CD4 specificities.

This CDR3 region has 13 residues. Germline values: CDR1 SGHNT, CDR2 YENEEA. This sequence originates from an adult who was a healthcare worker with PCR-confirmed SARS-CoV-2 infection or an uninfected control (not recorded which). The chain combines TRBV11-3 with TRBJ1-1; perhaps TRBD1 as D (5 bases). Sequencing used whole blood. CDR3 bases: TGTGCCAGCAGCTTAGTCCGTGGGGCTGAGGCTTTCTTT. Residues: CASSLVRGAEAFF.